This entry lists 20 T cell receptor beta chains sequenced from one sample in a study of blood T cells in healthy people across ages. Next came a second PCR, run for about 6 to 11 cycles, which used a sample-barcoded 5' primer along with a J-beta primer mix. TCRdb re-analysed the 5' RACE reads in MiXCR, keeping a single row per CDR3 protein. The sample comprises roughly 1,300,000 distinct CDR3 sequences, approximately 59% of which are singletons, and more than 6% rests with the top ten. Sequencing input: blood. These receptors all come from a man between 18 and 35 years old in good health.

The chain employs TRBV10-1 and TRBJ2-7; D is perhaps TRBD1 (5 bases). With the DNA end fitting TRBJ2-5 better, the J assignment may be wrong. This CDR3 has 15 residues. The V gene's germline CDR1 is WNHNN and CDR2 SYGVQD (reference sequence). In nucleotides, the CDR3 is TGCGCCAGCCCCAGGCCCCGTGGACACAAAGAGACCCAGTACTTC. It translates to CASPRPRGHKETQYF.

The chain couples TRBV5-1 to TRBJ2-7, with 8 bases identical to TRBD1. Germline V gene sequence: CDR1 SGHRS, CDR2 YFSETQ. The CDR3 covers 17 residues. Germline trimming cut 2 bases from V and 1 base from J; bases unmatched to any gene: 11. CDR3: CASSLFTGTGISYEQYF. CDR3 nucleotide sequence: TGCGCCAGCAGCTTATTTACCGGGACAGGAATTTCCTACGAGCAGTACTTC. The variable domain in full, completed from reference TRBV5-1 and TRBJ2-7, reads KAGVTQTPRYLIKTRGQQVTLSCSPISGHRSVSWYQQTPGQGLQFLFEYFSETQRNKGNFPGRFSGRQFSNSRSEMNVSTLELGDSALYLCASSLFTGTGISYEQYFGPGTRLTVT.

The V gene is TRBV7-6, the J gene TRBJ2-5; TRBD1 aligns across 8 bases. The DNA end is a closer match to TRBJ2-7, so the J assignment may be wrong. Germline CDR1 is SGHVS and CDR2 is FNYEAQ. The CDR3 is made up of 16 amino acids. CDR3 in DNA: TGTGCCAGCAGCATGGACAGGGCCTTCCCCGCCTACGAGCAGTACTTC. This codes for CASSMDRAFPAYEQYF.

In its sample, this clonotype was seen once. The chain employs TRBV7-9 and TRBJ1-2; no definite D call. Germline CDR1 is SEHNR and CDR2 is FQNEAQ (reference sequence). V was clipped by 5 bases and J by 4 bases, with 14 bases between them. The CDR3 extends over 14 amino acids. CDR3 nucleotides: TGTGCCAGCAGCAAGGAGTGGGGAGTCTATGGCTACACCTTC. It codes for CASSKEWGVYGYTF.

This clonotype was recorded a few times. This chain joins TRBV4-1 and TRBJ2-7, with 7 bases that match TRBD1. The V gene end was trimmed by 3 bases and the J gene end by 2 bases; junction bases not matched to a gene: 4. From germline, CDR1 is MGHRA and CDR2 YSYEKL. This CDR3 region has 14 residues. DNA of the CDR3: TGCGCCAGCAGCCAGACAGGGTCCCCCTACGAGCAGTACTTC. Its protein is CASSQTGSPYEQYF.

This rearrangement joins TRBV11-2 to TRBJ2-7; D is uncertain. Trimming pared 1 base from V and 3 bases from J, leaving 13 bases between. The germline gives CDR1 SGHAT, CDR2 FQNNGV. This CDR3 contains 15 residues. The CDR3 loop reads CASSLGSRYYYEQYF. Here the CDR3 DNA reads TGTGCCAGCAGCTTAGGGAGCAGGTACTACTACGAGCAGTACTTC.

This sequence joins TRBV20-1 and TRBJ2-5; 9 positions agree with TRBD1. Germline V gene data show CDR1 as DFQATT and CDR2 as SNEGSKA (reference sequence). The ends lost 2 bases at V and 4 bases at J; junction bases unmatched: 5. The length of the CDR3 is 14 residues. The CDR3 loop reads CSARSGQGTETQYF. CDR3 sequence (DNA): TGCAGTGCTAGATCCGGACAGGGGACAGAGACCCAGTACTTC.

Points on this clonotype: Mismatch with germline at one junction end may stem from a read error. The chain couples TRBV4-1 to TRBJ2-1; 8 nucleotides agree with TRBD2. CDR3 length: 17 amino acids. Germline V gene data show CDR1 as MGHRA and CDR2 as YSYEKL. The CDR3 is CAGSTFSGTAGGNEQFF. Written as DNA, the CDR3 is TGCGCCGGCAGCACTTTCTCCGGGACGGCGGGGGGCAATGAGCAGTTCTTC.

This chain joins TRBV4-1 and TRBJ1-2; D unresolved. CDR3 size: 14 residues. Germline lookup yields CDR1 MGHRA and CDR2 YSYEKL. Trimming stripped 0 bases from V and 6 bases from J, with 11 bases between. CDR3 sequence reads: CASSQDGAGDGYTF. The CDR3 nucleotides read TGCGCCAGCAGCCAAGATGGAGCTGGGGATGGCTACACCTTC.

The chain uses TRBV4-3 and TRBJ1-2; TRBD1 aligns across 12 bases. Germline assignment: CDR1 LGHNA and CDR2 YSLEER. CDR3 length: 15 amino acids. With 4 bases clipped from V and 10 bases from J, the junction kept 10 bases outside the gene matches. The CDR3 region has the DNA TGCGCCAGCAGCCTCCAAACAACGGGACAGGGGGCCTACACCTTC. Translation: CASSLQTTGQGAYTF.

The V call is TRBV30, the J call TRBJ1-6, with D possibly being TRBD1 (6 bases). The CDR3 extends over 15 amino acids. CDR1 and CDR2 (germline): GTSNPN, SVGIG (reference sequence). V lost 3 bases and J lost 9, with 18 bases in between. CDR3 DNA sequence: TGTGCCTGGAGCGGGAAGGGGGGTGCGTTTTCACCCCTCCACTTT. Protein: CAWSGKGGAFSPLHF.

This clonotype showed up just a few times. The rearrangement uses TRBV6-5 and TRBJ2-1; tentative D call: TRBD1 (5 bases). This CDR3 contains 14 residues. Deletions cut 5 bases from V and 6 bases from J, with 14 bases between. Germline lookup yields CDR1 MNHEY and CDR2 SVGAGI. The CDR3, as DNA: TGTGCCAGCAGTCTAGGGCTAGGGGTCAATGAGCAGTTCTTC. Protein product: CASSLGLGVNEQFF.

This rearrangement joins TRBV10-3 to TRBJ2-5, with a tentative D call TRBD2 (6 bases). Germline values: CDR1 ENHRY, CDR2 SYGVKD. Trimming removed 6 bases at V and 2 bases at J, with 16 bases between. The CDR3 loop spans 15 amino acids. The CDR3 DNA reads as TGTGCCATCAGGCCGGACTACCTCGTACAAGAGACCCAGTACTTC. Translation: CAIRPDYLVQETQYF.

The chain joins TRBV27 to TRBJ2-7; D not certain. The CDR3 has 13 residues. Germline V lookup: CDR1 MNHEY, CDR2 SMNVEV (reference sequence). Trimming pared 8 bases from V and 2 bases from J, leaving 13 bases between. The CDR3 is CASRGLEPYEQYF. In DNA, the CDR3 is TGTGCCAGCCGCGGTCTAGAACCCTACGAGCAGTACTTC.

This clonotype was counted a few times. The chain employs TRBV27 and TRBJ2-5; no definite D call. V lost 5 bases and J 0 bases, leaving 19 bases between the germline ends. The CDR3 is 17 amino acids. Germline V lookup: CDR1 MNHEY, CDR2 SMNVEV (reference sequence). CDR3 sequence: CASSPVTSLPYQETQYF. CDR3 sequence (DNA): TGTGCCAGCAGTCCGGTTACAAGCCTACCGTACCAAGAGACCCAGTACTTC.

The chain couples TRBV4-1 to TRBJ2-5, with D unclear. The end of the DNA fits TRBJ2-7 better, so the J call may be wrong. The CDR3 loop spans 16 amino acids. CDR1 is MGHRA, CDR2 YSYEKL, per germline. The CDR3 sequence: CASSPDPGRSTYEQYF. CDR3 in DNA: TGCGCCAGCAGCCCCGACCCGGGCCGGAGCACCTACGAGCAGTACTTC.

This clonotype was detected a few times. This chain connects TRBV29-1 to TRBJ2-2; D remains ambiguous. The CDR3 length is 12 residues. Germline CDR1 and CDR2: SQVTM and ANQGSEA. The V end lost 4 bases, the J end lost 3 bases, and 6 bases lay between the germline ends. The CDR3 is CSVGRYTGELFF. Here the CDR3 DNA reads TGCAGCGTTGGCAGGTACACCGGGGAGCTGTTTTTT.

About this clonotype: One end of the junction varies from germline; a read error may be responsible. J is TRBJ2-6 and V is TRBV25-1; no firm D call. Germline CDR1 MGHDK, CDR2 SYGVNS. The CDR3 has 14 amino acids. CDR3 DNA: TGTGCCAGCAATGAATTGGGCGGGGCCAACGTCCTGACTTTC. Protein product: CASNELGGANVLTF.

On this clonotype: One end of the junction does not line up with germline, which may come from a read error. CDR3 region: CAVSESGGLGETQYF. The CDR3 DNA sequence: TGTGCCGTCAGTGAGTCGGGCGGTTTGGGAGAGACCCAGTACTTC. V gene TRBV10-3 combines with J gene TRBJ2-5; no firm D call. CDR3 length: 15 amino acids. Germline assignment: CDR1 ENHRY and CDR2 SYGVKD.

This clonotype has a single count. The gene calls are TRBV20-1 and TRBJ1-5, with a possible D match to TRBD1 (5 bases). Trimming cost V 3 bases and J 4 bases, with 16 bases left between them. This CDR3 has 15 residues. The germline V gene has CDR1 DFQATT and CDR2 SNEGSKA (reference sequence). This CDR3 is CSASREGWGNQPQHF. The CDR3 bases are TGCAGTGCTAGCAGGGAGGGATGGGGGAATCAGCCCCAGCATTTT.